These T cell receptor beta chains were read from a single sample in a study of vaccination effects on CD4 cells after COVID-19. The protocol was immunoSEQ multiplex PCR, while the TCRdb copy is restricted to in-frame clones and leaves out a portion. The repertoire holds about 33,000 clones, with roughly 86% as singletons. Their specific antigens are unknown. The sample consisted of CD4+ T cells from PBMCs cultured with HCoV-NL63 spike peptides, taken after COVID-19 vaccination. Every receptor here comes from a human donor who received a COVID-19 vaccine. Some clones in this sample may be carry-over from other donors' samples. Both conserved end residues are part of each CDR3. The order of the fields is J gene, D gene, V gene, clone size, CDR3 DNA, CDR3 protein. D genes are given only for firm matches. Some rows have no size entry. The others give once, few or many, or a class for an expanded clone.

J: TRBJ1-5; D: .; V: TRBV7-2; size: once; DNA: TGTGCCAGCAGAAGACCGGGGCAGGGCAATCAGCCCCAGCATTTT; CDR3: CASRRPGQGNQPQHF
J: TRBJ2-6; D: .; V: TRBV5-4; size: .; DNA: TGTGCCAGCAGCTCGCCGCCTCTCCCTGGGGCCAACGTCCTGACTTTC; CDR3: CASSSPPLPGANVLTF
J: TRBJ2-2; D: .; V: TRBV5-4; size: .; DNA: TGTGCCAGCAGCTTGGTGCCGACAAAGGGCACCGGGGAGCTGTTTTTT; CDR3: CASSLVPTKGTGELFF
J: TRBJ2-3; D: .; V: TRBV24-1; size: once; DNA: TGTGCCACCAGTGATTTCGGATTTGCCACAGATACGCAGTATTTT; CDR3: CATSDFGFATDTQYF
J: TRBJ2-4; D: .; V: TRBV19; size: .; DNA: TGTGCCAGTAGTCCTGGGCCAGACAAAGCCATTCAGTACTTC; CDR3: CASSPGPDKAIQYF
J: TRBJ2-5; D: TRBD2; V: TRBV7-8; size: .; DNA: TGTGCCAGCAGCCCCAGATGGATCGCGGGGGGTATAGAGACCCAGTACTTC; CDR3: CASSPRWIAGGIETQYF
J: TRBJ2-2; D: .; V: TRBV2; size: .; DNA: TGTGCCAGGGGGGGTGCTACCCTCGCGAACACCGGGGAGCTGTTTTTT; CDR3: CARGGATLANTGELFF
J: TRBJ1-5; D: .; V: TRBV7-2; size: .; DNA: TGTGCCAGCAGCTTAGGGGCGGTGCGCAATCAGCCCCAGCATTTT; CDR3: CASSLGAVRNQPQHF
J: TRBJ1-2; D: TRBD1; V: TRBV9; size: .; DNA: TGTGCCAGCAGCGTAGTAGAAGGGACAGGGAGTGGCTACACCTTC; CDR3: CASSVVEGTGSGYTF
J: TRBJ2-2; D: .; V: TRBV9; size: .; DNA: TGTGCCAGCAGCCCCCGGTCGAACACCGGGGAGCTGTTTTTT; CDR3: CASSPRSNTGELFF
J: TRBJ2-2; D: TRBD2; V: TRBV18; size: .; DNA: TGTGCCAGCTCACCAAGGCTAGCGGGGCCTAACACCGGGGAGCTGTTTTTT; CDR3: CASSPRLAGPNTGELFF
J: TRBJ1-3; D: .; V: TRBV14; size: .; DNA: TGTGCCAGCAGCCAAGGACTCCCTGGAAACACCATATATTTT; CDR3: CASSQGLPGNTIYF
J: TRBJ2-1; D: TRBD1; V: TRBV2; size: few; DNA: TGTGCCAGCAGAGAGGACAGGGTGAGTGAGCAGTTCTTC; CDR3: CASREDRVSEQFF
J: TRBJ2-2; D: .; V: TRBV5-5; size: .; DNA: TGTGCCAGCAGCTTGTTCCCGACAGCGAACACCGGGGAGCTGTTTTTT; CDR3: CASSLFPTANTGELFF
J: TRBJ2-1; D: .; V: TRBV9; size: .; DNA: TGTGCCAGCAGCGACAGGCAGTATAATGAGCAGTTCTTC; CDR3: CASSDRQYNEQFF